This T cell receptor beta chain came from a study of tumor-infiltrating lymphocytes in primary liver carcinoma. For the study at large: Treatment of the patients' primary liver carcinoma consisted of surgical resection. The patient group consisted of men and women aged 30 to 69 years. Findings and limits, study-wide: It was in tumors, not blood, that the top-250-clone fraction was significantly higher (p = 0.039). CD4+ and CD8+ repertoires could not be compared in these unsorted bulk samples.

With a constant-region primer, TCR beta cDNA was made from 500 ng of total RNA. The TCR beta library was amplified through three nested multiplex PCR rounds in a modified ARM-PCR procedure. Investigators reported that the first two PCR rounds, at around 9 cycles each, used TRBV1-TRBV30 forward primers with a C-beta reverse primer. MiXCR, run by TCRdb on the multiplex PCR reads, gives a single entry per CDR3 protein. The sample contains 310,000 or so distinct CDR3 sequences, roughly 60% of which appear only once. Remarks on this clonotype: As yet, its antigen is unknown. At one of its ends the junction is not consistent with the germline gene, which may arise from a read error.

It was unsorted whole blood that yielded blood RNA, and germline DNA was also extracted. Germline-derived CDR1 and CDR2 are SQVTM and ANQGSEA. The CDR3 covers 13 residues. The specimen was peripheral blood. The chain employs TRBV29-1 and TRBJ2-3, with 9 bases that match TRBD2. The TCR comes from a woman in her 30s with primary liver carcinoma and hepatitis B virus infection. The CDR3 protein is CNIQRGARDTQYF. The CDR3 DNA sequence: TGTAACATTCAGCGGGGGGCGCGGGATACGCAGTATTTT.